This T cell receptor beta chain was observed in a study of CD8 T cells in Susac syndrome. With random hexamers, reverse transcription was performed on roughly 0.45 to 1 ug of RNA. TCRdb re-called the immunoSEQ multiplex PCR reads through MiXCR, storing one row per CDR3 protein. The sample consists of 100,000 to 150,000 distinct CDR3 sequences, 90% to 95% of them appearing once. The germline V and J ends were trimmed by 2 bases and 2 bases, with 6 bases remaining between them. CDR1 and CDR2 from the germline V gene are SGHDN and FVKESK. This CDR3 has 13 residues. The receptor was isolated from a human donor in good health. Sequencing used CD4+ T cells from PBMCs. The chain has TRBV14 and TRBJ1-1, with D unclear. The CDR3 sequence: CASSQSRNTEAFF. CDR3 DNA: TGTGCCAGCAGCCAATCGAGAAACACTGAAGCTTTCTTT.